This TCR gamma chain was identified during a study of gamma-delta chains in newborns, infants, children. Study details: Polyclonal expansion of innate γδ T cells after birth follows microbial exposure.

The sample holds a few counts of this clone. With V trimmed by 4 bases and J by 8 bases, 14 bases remained unmatched. The germline V gene has CDR1 GITISATS and CDR2 ISYDGTV (reference sequence). The CDR3 is made up of 18 amino acids. TCRdb reran clone calling via CATT on the reads. The sample consists of roughly 1,500 gamma-chain clones, over 65% of them appearing once. The sample comprised blood. The J gene is TRGJP, the V gene TRGV9. This clonotype was obtained from a child who was a newborn, infant or young child, either healthy, febrile or measles-vaccinated (not recorded which). CDR3 sequence (DNA): TGTGCCTTGTGGGACGCAACCTCGCGGAAGTTGGGCAAAAAAATCAAGGTATTT. Encoded protein: CALWDATSRKLGKKIKVF.